These 20 T cell receptor beta chains originate from one sample sequenced in a study of T cell repertoires in cytomegalovirus infection. One entry per CDR3 protein, called by TCRdb with MiXCR from the reads. The sample carries 570,000 or so distinct CDR3 sequences, 40% recorded once. These receptors have no known antigen. Source: cultured PBMCs, taken from culture after CMV antigen stimulation. All receptors come from a human donor in good health (CMV status not recorded). Some clones in this sample may be carry-over from other donors' samples.

The chain links TRBV19 to TRBJ2-3; tentatively, D is TRBD1 (5 bases). The germline V gene has CDR1 LNHDA and CDR2 SQIVND (reference sequence). The CDR3 is made up of 14 amino acids. The V and J ends lost 6 bases and 4 bases respectively, with 14 bases between them. CDR3 in amino acids: CASSTSGSSDTQYF. CDR3 nucleotides: TGTGCCAGTAGCACCTCAGGGTCGTCAGATACGCAGTATTTT.

In this sample, this clonotype turned up a few times. The J gene is TRBJ2-3, the V gene TRBV2; perhaps TRBD2 as D (6 bases). This CDR3 is 15 amino acids long. Trimming shortened V by 3 bases and J by 0 bases, and 10 bases separated the two germline ends. CDR1 SNHLY and CDR2 FYNNEI come from the germline V gene. CDR3 protein: CASSEAGGSTDTQYF. CDR3 bases: TGTGCCAGCAGTGAGGCCGGGGGAAGCACAGATACGCAGTATTTT.

In the case of this clonotype: A much larger clone differs by one base, so this may be a read error. The chain couples TRBV7-2 to TRBJ1-1; no firm D call. The CDR3 has 12 residues. V shed 1 base and J shed 4 bases, with 4 bases lying between them. The germline V gene encodes CDR1 SGHTA and CDR2 FQGNSA. The DNA of the CDR3 is TGTGCCAGCAGCTTAGGGGCCACTGAAGCTTTCTTT. Protein sequence: CASSLGATEAFF.

This clonotype was detected only a few times. The chain has TRBV11-2 and TRBJ2-1; the match to TRBD2 covers 8 bases. This CDR3 contains 17 residues. CDR1 and CDR2 from the germline V gene are SGHAT and FQNNGV. Unmatched junction bases numbered 14, after V lost 7 bases and J lost 3 bases. The CDR3 DNA sequence: TGTGCCAGCAAGGGAGGACTAGCCCCCAGAGGCTACAATGAGCAGTTCTTC. The encoded protein is CASKGGLAPRGYNEQFF.

This clonotype was seen only a few times. The V and J genes are TRBV10-3 and TRBJ2-7, with 14 bases lining up with TRBD2. V was clipped by 6 bases and J by 6 bases; unmatched bases: 1. CDR3 size: 13 residues. CDR1 is ENHRY and CDR2 is SYGVKD in the germline V gene. The CDR3: CAIRGLAGVEQYF. The CDR3 nucleotides are TGTGCCATCAGGGGACTAGCGGGAGTCGAGCAGTACTTC.

The chain couples TRBV6-1 to TRBJ1-5; D call uncertain. The length of the CDR3 is 18 residues. V lost 7 bases, J lost 0 bases, and 22 bases lay in between. Germline CDR1 and CDR2: MNHNS and SASEGT. CDR3 DNA sequence: TGTGCCAGCACACCTATCCTTTACAGTGGGAATAGCAATCAGCCCCAGCATTTT. It encodes CASTPILYSGNSNQPQHF.

This clonotype showed up many times. The chain recombines TRBV7-2 with TRBJ1-5; 7 positions agree with TRBD1. Looked up from germline, CDR1 is SGHTA and CDR2 is FQGNSA. V lost 1 base and J lost 0; bases outside the gene matches: 3. The CDR3 sequence is 16 residues long. The CDR3 bases are TGTGCCAGCAGCTTAGTCGGGACAGATAGCAATCAGCCCCAGCATTTT. This gives the protein CASSLVGTDSNQPQHF.

V and J are TRBV20-1 and TRBJ1-2, with a tentative D call TRBD1 (5 bases). The V end was cut by 1 base, the J end by 4 bases, with 19 bases between. Germline V gene data show CDR1 as DFQATT and CDR2 as SNEGSKA (reference sequence). The CDR3 extends over 16 amino acids. CDR3 sequence: CSARGSKGTSLYGYTF. The CDR3 DNA sequence: TGCAGTGCTAGAGGAAGTAAGGGGACCTCCCTCTATGGCTACACCTTC.

The chain uses TRBV10-3 and TRBJ2-7; possible D gene TRBD2, 5 bases. Germline loops: CDR1 ENHRY, CDR2 SYGVKD. The CDR3 contains 12 residues. CDR3 sequence reads: CLTGRDSYEQYF. As DNA, the CDR3 is TGTCTAACGGGTCGGGACTCCTACGAGCAGTACTTC.

This clonotype showed up just a few times. The chain links TRBV14 to TRBJ2-7; TRBD1 is a possible D gene (5 bases). Trimming removed 6 bases at V and 0 bases at J, with 9 bases between. The CDR3 contains 13 residues. Germline CDR1 reads SGHDN; CDR2 reads FVKESK. The CDR3 sequence is CASRRQSSYEQYF. The CDR3 DNA is TGTGCCAGCAGAAGACAGAGCTCCTACGAGCAGTACTTC.

This clonotype was seen at least ten times. J is TRBJ2-5 and V is TRBV7-2, with D possibly being TRBD2 (5 bases). V was shortened by 3 bases and J by 5 bases, with 13 bases between the two germline ends. Germline V gives CDR1 SGHTA, CDR2 FQGNSA. This CDR3 is 14 amino acids long. CDR3 in amino acids: CASSFKGSRETQYF. As DNA, the CDR3 is TGTGCCAGCAGCTTTAAAGGGAGTCGGGAGACCCAGTACTTC.

This clonotype was recorded once. The chain employs TRBV5-4 and TRBJ1-1; D might be TRBD1 (5 bases). The V and J ends lost 4 bases and 0 bases respectively, with 19 bases between them. The germline CDR1 and CDR2 sequences are SGHNT and YYREEE (reference sequence). The CDR3 totals 17 residues. This CDR3 is CASSAGWGSIMNTEAFF. DNA for the CDR3: TGTGCCAGCAGCGCCGGCTGGGGCTCCATTATGAACACTGAAGCTTTCTTT.

The chain is built from TRBV11-2 and TRBJ1-2; D is perhaps TRBD1 (6 bases). The CDR3 extends over 15 amino acids. Germline values: CDR1 SGHAT, CDR2 FQNNGV. V shed 3 bases and J shed 7 bases, with 18 bases lying between them. CDR3 sequence: CASSFDRGGRFGYTF. In nucleotides, the CDR3 is TGTGCCAGCAGCTTTGACAGAGGGGGTCGTTTTGGCTACACCTTC. The full variable domain, completed using reference TRBV11-2 and TRBJ1-2, is EAGVAQSPRYKIIEKRQSVAFWCNPISGHATLYWYQQILGQGPKLLIQFQNNGVVDDSQLPKDRFSAERLKGVDSTLKIQPAKLEDSAVYLCASSFDRGGRFGYTFGSGTRLTVV.

The rearrangement joins TRBV19 to TRBJ1-4, with 7 bases fitting TRBD1. Germline-derived CDR1 and CDR2 are LNHDA and SQIVND (reference sequence). Trimming removed 5 bases from V and 4 bases from J; junction bases left unmatched: 7. The CDR3 consists of 15 residues. DNA of the CDR3: TGTGCCAGTAGTGTCCACAGGGGATATAATGAAAAACTGTTTTTT. It specifies CASSVHRGYNEKLFF.

This clonotype was counted between two and nine times. The chain combines TRBV7-9 with TRBJ2-6, with 9 bases fitting TRBD1. This CDR3 is built from 18 residues. With V trimmed by 3 bases and J by 4 bases, 10 bases remained unmatched. Germline V lookup: CDR1 SEHNR, CDR2 FQNEAQ (reference sequence). The CDR3 coding sequence is TGTGCCAGCAGCTTTTTCGGGACAGGGACTATGGGGGCCAACGTCCTGACTTTC. Encoded protein: CASSFFGTGTMGANVLTF.

Many counts were recorded for this clonotype. V gene TRBV7-9 combines with J gene TRBJ1-1, with TRBD1 matching 7 bases. The CDR3 has 15 residues. V shed 0 bases, J shed 5 bases, and the junction held 6 bases outside the gene matches. Germline lookup yields CDR1 SEHNR and CDR2 FQNEAQ (reference sequence). CDR3: CASSLAQTGWTEAFF. Written as DNA, the CDR3 is TGTGCCAGCAGCTTAGCGCAGACAGGGTGGACTGAAGCTTTCTTT.

This clonotype was found a few times. In DNA form, the CDR3 reads TGTGCCAGCACCATCGGGACTTCCCAGGCCACAGATACGCAGTATTTT. Translating gives CASTIGTSQATDTQYF. The chain uses TRBV5-5 and TRBJ2-3; the D gene is possibly TRBD2 (6 bases). This CDR3 contains 16 residues. Trimming pared 6 bases from V and 2 bases from J, leaving 19 bases between. In germline, CDR1 is SGHKS, CDR2 YYEKEE (reference sequence).

The chain combines TRBV12-3 or TRBV12-4 with TRBJ2-2; possible D gene TRBD1, 5 bases. V was pared by 6 bases and J by 2 bases, with 10 bases between. This CDR3 comprises 14 residues. The CDR3 region has the DNA TGTGCCAGCAGGCTAGACAGCAACACCGGGGAGCTGTTTTTT. It codes for CASRLDSNTGELFF.

This clonotype was seen a few times. The chain has TRBV11-2 and TRBJ2-5, with D maybe TRBD2 (5 bases). V lost 3 bases and J 9 bases, leaving 8 bases between the germline ends. Germline CDR1 reads SGHAT; CDR2 reads FQNNGV. The CDR3 loop spans 11 amino acids. The CDR3 protein is CASSFVGAQYF. CDR3 in DNA: TGTGCCAGCAGCTTCGTGGGAGCCCAGTACTTC. The variable domain in full, with the rest retrieved from reference TRBV11-2 and TRBJ2-5, is EAGVAQSPRYKIIEKRQSVAFWCNPISGHATLYWYQQILGQGPKLLIQFQNNGVVDDSQLPKDRFSAERLKGVDSTLKIQPAKLEDSAVYLCASSFVGAQYFGPGTRLLVL.

This clonotype was seen only a few times. V usage is TRBV6-1 and J usage is TRBJ2-1, with D perhaps assigned TRBD1 or TRBD2 (6 bases each). Looked up from germline, CDR1 is MNHNS and CDR2 is SASEGT. The CDR3 contains 16 residues. V lost 7 bases and J 9 bases, leaving 25 bases between the germline ends. CDR3 amino acids: CASTRALGGEGGEQFF. The CDR3 DNA sequence: TGTGCCAGCACCCGGGCCCTAGGGGGAGAGGGGGGTGAGCAGTTCTTC.